The 32 T cell receptor beta chains presented below share a single source sample, sequenced in a study of blood T cell repertoires in COVID-19. Measured with immunoSEQ multiplex PCR; TCRdb has only the in-frame clones, and not every one. In the table there are fewer than 200,000 clones, approximately 84% of which are singletons. The source material was peripheral blood. These receptors came from a woman over 75 with acute or convalescent COVID-19.

The J gene is TRBJ2-7, the V gene TRBV12-5; 10 nucleotides agree with TRBD2. The CDR3 covers 15 residues. J gave up 6 bases and V 1 base, and 6 bases lay outside the gene matches. Germline V gene lookup returns CDR1 LGHNT and CDR2 FRNRAP. The CDR3: CASGLAKPSGSEQYF. In nucleotides, the CDR3 is TGTGCTAGTGGTTTGGCTAAGCCTAGCGGGAGCGAGCAGTACTTC.

The chain uses TRBV29-1 and TRBJ2-1, with 7 bases identical to TRBD1. The CDR3 length is 14 residues. Germline V CDR1 and CDR2: SQVTM, ANQGSEA. V gave up 2 bases and J gave up 2 bases; unmatched junction bases: 3. Written as DNA, the CDR3 is TGCAGCGTTGAAAGGGACAGAACCTACAATGAGCAGTTCTTC. Amino acid sequence: CSVERDRTYNEQFF.

V gene TRBV10-3 combines with J gene TRBJ1-2; the D is unclear. V was clipped by 1 base and J by 0 bases, with 15 bases between them. Per the germline V gene, CDR1 is ENHRY and CDR2 is SYGVKD. The length of the CDR3 is 17 residues. CDR3 nucleotides: TGTGCCATCAGTGAGTTAACAGCCTATGCTACTAACTATGGCTACACCTTC. This encodes CAISELTAYATNYGYTF.

The rearrangement uses TRBV27 and TRBJ2-5; D is perhaps TRBD2 (6 bases). Germline-derived CDR1 and CDR2 are MNHEY and SMNVEV (reference sequence). The CDR3 sequence is 15 residues long. V lost 8 bases to trimming and J lost 5 bases, with 21 bases between them. The CDR3: CASRRLVGPAETQYF. In DNA form, the CDR3 reads TGTGCCAGCCGCCGACTAGTGGGACCTGCGGAGACCCAGTACTTC.

This clone was found once. The V gene is TRBV5-5, the J gene TRBJ2-7; possible D gene TRBD2, 6 bases. The CDR3 is made up of 16 amino acids. The germline V and J ends were trimmed by 0 bases and 6 bases, with 19 bases remaining between them. CDR1 is SGHKS, CDR2 YYEKEE, per germline (reference sequence). This chain's CDR3 is CASSLAGSRGIVEQYF. As DNA, the CDR3 is TGTGCCAGCAGCTTGGCTGGTTCACGCGGGATTGTCGAGCAGTACTTC.

The DNA for the CDR3 is TGTGCCAGCAGTCTGAAGACAGGGACAAACTATGGCTACACCTTC. It translates to CASSLKTGTNYGYTF. V is TRBV27 and J is TRBJ1-2, with 7 bases matching TRBD1. Trimming took 5 bases from V and 2 from J; bases not matched to a gene: 8. This CDR3 spans 15 amino acids. Germline V gene sequence: CDR1 MNHEY, CDR2 SMNVEV (reference sequence).

The chain employs TRBV30 and TRBJ1-2, with 10 positions matching TRBD1. The J segment lost 8 bases and the V segment lost 3 bases, leaving 15 bases of the junction unmatched. Germline V gene sequence: CDR1 GTSNPN, CDR2 SVGIG (reference sequence). The CDR3 loop spans 16 amino acids. The DNA of the CDR3 is TGTGCCTGGAGCCCTCCGGGGGACAGGGGCCCTTGGGGCTACACCTTC. It encodes CAWSPPGDRGPWGYTF.

The chain couples TRBV20-1 to TRBJ1-2; possibly TRBD1 for D (6 bases). Trimming cost V 3 bases and J 2 bases, with 13 bases left between them. Germline V gene lookup returns CDR1 DFQATT and CDR2 SNEGSKA (reference sequence). The CDR3 spans 14 residues. The CDR3 DNA is TGCAGTGCTAGTCCCGAGGGGGGGAACTATGGCTACACCTTC. Its translation: CSASPEGGNYGYTF.

The V call is TRBV12-3 or TRBV12-4, the J call TRBJ2-2; no reliable D call. The CDR3 has 10 amino acids. V was cut by 3 bases and J by 11 bases, with 4 bases left in between. The CDR3 DNA reads TGTGCCAGCAGTTTTTATGAGCTGTTTTTT. It encodes CASSFYELFF.

V and J are TRBV5-1 and TRBJ2-1, with TRBD1 as a possible D gene (6 bases). This CDR3 region has 15 residues. Germline lookup yields CDR1 SGHRS and CDR2 YFSETQ. The V and J ends lost 0 bases and 5 bases respectively, with 12 bases between them. The CDR3 DNA reads as TGCGCCAGCAGCTTGGTTTTAAGGGGGAACAATGAGCAGTTCTTC. This encodes CASSLVLRGNNEQFF.

This rearrangement joins TRBV24-1 to TRBJ2-1, with 8 bases lining up with TRBD2. The CDR3 is 15 amino acids. With 4 bases clipped from V and 7 bases from J, the junction kept 8 bases outside the gene matches. Germline CDR1 KGHDR, CDR2 SFDVKD. The chain's CDR3 is CATSDPSGSANEQFF. For the CDR3, the DNA is TGTGCCACCAGTGACCCAAGCGGGAGCGCGAATGAGCAGTTCTTC.

The V gene is TRBV5-1, the J gene TRBJ2-1; 8 nucleotides match TRBD2. CDR1 SGHRS and CDR2 YFSETQ come from the germline V gene. This CDR3 comprises 15 residues. The V gene end was trimmed by 4 bases and the J gene end by 0 bases; junction bases not matched to a gene: 3. In DNA, the CDR3 is TGCGCCAGCAGCCCCAGCGGGAGCTCCTACAATGAGCAGTTCTTC. The encoded protein is CASSPSGSSYNEQFF.

CDR3 coding DNA: TGTGCCAGTAGTATAGGAGGTGGGAGGGCGCGGAATGAGCAGTTCTTC. This translates into CASSIGGGRARNEQFF. The V gene is TRBV19, the J gene TRBJ2-1; 7 bases match TRBD2. This CDR3 has 16 amino acids. Germline assignment: CDR1 LNHDA and CDR2 SQIVND (reference sequence). V lost 1 base to trimming and J lost 7 bases; unmatched junction nucleotides: 10.

The chain carries TRBV19 and TRBJ1-4; 8 bases are shared with TRBD1. Germline loops: CDR1 LNHDA, CDR2 SQIVND (reference sequence). CDR3 length equals 17 residues. Unmatched junction bases numbered 16, after V lost 3 bases and J lost 10 bases. The CDR3 DNA is TGTGCCAGTAGTATCTTTGGGGCGGGACAGGACTCGGGAAAACTGTTTTTT. Its translation is CASSIFGAGQDSGKLFF.

The chain employs TRBV11-2 and TRBJ2-2, with TRBD1 identical over 7 bases. The germline V gene has CDR1 SGHAT and CDR2 FQNNGV. Trimming removed 6 bases from V and 2 bases from J; junction bases left unmatched: 6. The CDR3 sequence is 15 residues long. In nucleotides, the CDR3 is TGTGCCAGCAGTCCTCGACAGGGCAACACCGGGGAGCTGTTTTTT. It encodes CASSPRQGNTGELFF.

V and J are TRBV19 and TRBJ2-3; 12 bases line up with TRBD2. Germline CDR1 reads LNHDA; CDR2 reads SQIVND (reference sequence). The CDR3 runs 15 residues. V lost 7 bases to trimming and J lost 5 bases; unmatched junction nucleotides: 7. Written as DNA, the CDR3 is TGTGCCAGTACTGTGACTAGCGGGAGAAGAGATACGCAGTATTTT. Protein product: CASTVTSGRRDTQYF. Complete variable domain (other parts from reference TRBV19 and TRBJ2-3): DGGITQSPKYLFRKEGQNVTLSCEQNLNHDAMYWYRQDPGQGLRLIYYSQIVNDFQKGDIAEGYSVSREKKESFPLTVTSAQKNPTAFYLCASTVTSGRRDTQYFGPGTRLTVL.

The rearrangement joins TRBV5-6 to TRBJ2-4, with D hard to call. CDR3 length equals 15 residues. Germline V gives CDR1 SGHDT, CDR2 YYEEEE. V was pared by 4 bases and J by 1 base, with 12 bases between. CDR3 DNA: TGTGCCAGCAGCGGGCCCGGTGGGGCCAAAAACATTCAGTACTTC. Its translation: CASSGPGGAKNIQYF.

The gene calls are TRBV29-1 and TRBJ1-3, with a possible D match to TRBD1 (5 bases). Germline CDR1 SQVTM, CDR2 ANQGSEA. The V gene lost 3 bases and the J gene lost 0 bases, with 6 bases spanning the gap. The CDR3 runs to 13 residues. The CDR3 protein is CSVETASGNTIYF. CDR3 in DNA: TGCAGCGTTGAGACAGCCTCTGGAAACACCATATATTTT.

The V call is TRBV13, the J call TRBJ2-2; a weak D match, TRBD2 (6 bases). Trimming shortened V by 5 bases and J by 5 bases, and 24 bases separated the two germline ends. Germline lookup yields CDR1 PRHDT and CDR2 FYEKMQ (reference sequence). This CDR3 is 18 amino acids long. The CDR3, as DNA: TGTGCCAGCAGCCCCTCTCTTAGGTTGGAGGGCCGGACCGGGGAGCTGTTTTTT. Translation: CASSPSLRLEGRTGELFF.

In this sample, this clone turned up a few times. This chain uses TRBV29-1 with TRBJ2-7; 8 nucleotides line up with TRBD1. Germline V gene data show CDR1 as SQVTM and CDR2 as ANQGSEA. The CDR3 spans 15 residues. The V gene end was trimmed by 4 bases and the J gene end by 3 bases; junction bases not matched to a gene: 11. CDR3 DNA sequence: TGCAGCGTTGTTATCCAGGGACAGGTCTTCTACGAGCAGTACTTC. Translated: CSVVIQGQVFYEQYF.

The V gene is TRBV24-1, the J gene TRBJ2-1, with 7 nucleotides matching TRBD2. The ends lost 5 bases at V and 10 bases at J; junction bases unmatched: 7. This CDR3 region has 13 residues. Germline lookup yields CDR1 KGHDR and CDR2 SFDVKD. In DNA form, the CDR3 reads TGTGCCACCAGTGCACCGGGACTACACGAGCAGTTCTTC. As protein: CATSAPGLHEQFF.

This chain joins TRBV19 and TRBJ2-1, with D tentatively TRBD2 (6 bases). Germline CDR1 LNHDA, CDR2 SQIVND (reference sequence). The CDR3 is 15 residues long. V was shortened by 6 bases and J by 4 bases, with 16 bases between the two germline ends. The CDR3 DNA follows: TGTGCCAGTAGACCCACTAGCAGCGGGTACAATGAGCAGTTCTTC. It translates to CASRPTSSGYNEQFF. Complete variable domain (other parts from reference TRBV19 and TRBJ2-1): DGGITQSPKYLFRKEGQNVTLSCEQNLNHDAMYWYRQDPGQGLRLIYYSQIVNDFQKGDIAEGYSVSREKKESFPLTVTSAQKNPTAFYLCASRPTSSGYNEQFFGPGTRLTVL.

The chain recombines TRBV5-5 with TRBJ2-7; TRBD1 aligns across 8 bases. The CDR3 has 14 residues. The V gene end was trimmed by 4 bases and the J gene end by 9 bases; junction bases not matched to a gene: 12. CDR1 and CDR2 (germline): SGHKS, YYEKEE (reference sequence). The DNA of the CDR3 is TGTGCCAGCAGCCAAACCGGGACAGGAGCAGTGCAGTACTTC. Protein sequence: CASSQTGTGAVQYF. Full variable domain (rest looked up from reference TRBV5-5 and TRBJ2-7): DAGVTQSPTHLIKTRGQQVTLRCSPISGHKSVSWYQQVLGQGPQFIFQYYEKEERGRGNFPDRFSARQFPNYSSELNVNALLLGDSALYLCASSQTGTGAVQYFGPGTRLTVT.

The chain uses TRBV3-1 (or the pseudogene TRBV3-2) and TRBJ2-3, with D possibly matching TRBD2 (6 bases). CDR1 LGHDT and CDR2 YNNKEL come from the germline V gene (reference sequence). This CDR3 spans 16 amino acids. V lost 0 bases to trimming and J lost 4 bases, with 14 bases between them. CDR3 sequence (DNA): TGTGCCAGCAGCCAAGATTGGACGGGAGAGTCAGATACGCAGTATTTT. This encodes CASSQDWTGESDTQYF.

V gene TRBV9 combines with J gene TRBJ1-2, with D hard to call. V was clipped by 0 bases and J by 8 bases, with 14 bases between them. The CDR3 length is 14 residues. CDR1 SGDLS and CDR2 YYNGEE come from the germline V gene. In DNA, the CDR3 is TGTGCCAGCAGCGTAGTCGAAGGACTCGGAGGCTACACCTTC. Protein sequence: CASSVVEGLGGYTF.

The chain is built from TRBV5-4 and TRBJ1-1; 10 bases agree with TRBD1. This CDR3 is 17 amino acids long. Germline trimming cut 4 bases from V and 0 bases from J; bases unmatched to any gene: 9. From germline, CDR1 is SGHNT and CDR2 YYREEE (reference sequence). CDR3 loop: CASSTQDRGLLNTEAFF. The CDR3 coding sequence is TGTGCCAGCAGCACCCAGGACAGGGGGTTGTTGAACACTGAAGCTTTCTTT.

The rearrangement links TRBV18 to TRBJ2-7, with 9 positions matching TRBD1. This CDR3 comprises 14 residues. After removal of 2 bases from V and 6 bases from J, the junction contained 5 bases not matched to a gene. CDR1 is KGHSH, CDR2 LQKENI, per germline. The CDR3 spells CASSPGTGLVEQYF. The CDR3 nucleotides read TGTGCCAGCTCACCAGGGACAGGGCTGGTCGAGCAGTACTTC.

In its sample, this clone was seen a few times. The chain has TRBV2 and TRBJ2-7; no definite D call. Per the germline V gene, CDR1 is SNHLY and CDR2 is FYNNEI. V gave up 1 base and J gave up 4 bases, with 5 bases separating them. The CDR3 extends over 12 amino acids. The CDR3 spells CASSEVFYEQYF. The CDR3 nucleotides are TGTGCCAGCAGTGAAGTATTTTACGAGCAGTACTTC.

The rearrangement joins TRBV6-5 to TRBJ1-5; 10 bases are shared with TRBD1. The CDR3 loop spans 15 amino acids. Per germline, CDR1 MNHEY and CDR2 SVGAGI. The junction had 5 bases not matched to a gene; V was cut back by 5 bases and J by 4 bases. The CDR3 bases are TGTGCCAGCAGTAGCCTGGGACAGGGGAATCAGCCCCAGCATTTT. This encodes CASSSLGQGNQPQHF.

This clone showed up just once. The chain combines TRBV2 with TRBJ2-1; 7 bases align to TRBD2. The CDR3 runs 14 residues. Germline V gene sequence: CDR1 SNHLY, CDR2 FYNNEI. V lost 5 bases to trimming and J lost 5 bases; unmatched junction nucleotides: 6. DNA of the CDR3: TGTGCCAGCAGTCGAGCGGGACTTGACAATGAGCAGTTCTTC. Residues: CASSRAGLDNEQFF.

This chain links TRBV6-5 with TRBJ2-5; D may be TRBD1 (6 bases). V was clipped by 0 bases and J by 4 bases, with 9 bases between them. The germline gives CDR1 MNHEY, CDR2 SVGAGI. This CDR3 region has 14 residues. CDR3 sequence: CASSYSMGAETQYF. As DNA, the CDR3 is TGTGCCAGCAGTTACTCGATGGGGGCAGAGACCCAGTACTTC.

This chain connects TRBV5-1 to TRBJ1-6, with TRBD1 as a possible D gene (5 bases). Trimming removed 4 bases at V and 8 bases at J, with 13 bases between. This CDR3 contains 14 residues. Per germline, CDR1 SGHRS and CDR2 YFSETQ. The CDR3 DNA is TGCGCCAGCAGCCCTCCCAGGGAGGATTCACCCCTCCACTTT. Protein sequence: CASSPPREDSPLHF.